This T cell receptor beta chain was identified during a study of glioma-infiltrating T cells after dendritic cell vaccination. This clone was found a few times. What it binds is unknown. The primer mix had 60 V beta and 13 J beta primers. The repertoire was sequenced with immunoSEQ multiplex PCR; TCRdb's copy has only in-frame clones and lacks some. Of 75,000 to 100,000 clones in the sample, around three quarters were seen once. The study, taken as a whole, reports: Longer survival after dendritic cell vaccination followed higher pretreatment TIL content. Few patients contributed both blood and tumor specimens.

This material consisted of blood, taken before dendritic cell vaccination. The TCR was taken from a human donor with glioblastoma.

CDR3 bases: TGTGCCAGCAAGATTACAGGGGGATCGGACGAAAAACTGTTTTTT. The encoded protein is CASKITGGSDEKLFF. The chain couples TRBV7-9 to TRBJ1-4, with 8 positions matching TRBD1. The trim removed 7 bases at V and 8 bases at J, leaving 12 bases unmatched. This CDR3 is 15 amino acids long. CDR1 and CDR2 from the germline V gene are SEHNR and FQNEAQ (reference sequence).